This entry features one TCR beta chain sequence. V dropped 4 bases and J dropped 4 bases, with 13 bases sitting between them. The CDR3 is 14 residues long. Germline CDR1 is MNHEY and CDR2 is SVGAGI. Original handling: Amplification of reference gene primers provided the estimated nucleated cell counts. Assay used: immunoSEQ multiplex PCR; TCRdb lists only in-frame clones, some missing. The V and J calls and clone size were taken over from that table, and D and trimming were inferred from the DNA. The sample includes 250,000 or so clones, about 80% seen only once; the top ten take about 10%. This sample was taken from a study of blood T cell repertoires in COVID-19.

The clonotype originates from an elderly man with acute or convalescent COVID-19. Material: peripheral blood. The chain joins TRBV6-5 to TRBJ1-2; possibly TRBD1 for D (6 bases). The chain's CDR3 is CASSSQGRVYGYTF. The CDR3 bases are TGTGCCAGCAGTTCACAGGGTAGGGTCTATGGCTACACCTTC.